This T cell receptor (beta chain) was recovered during a study of T cells expressing NK-cell markers. Study in general: The TCR beta repertoires were obtained from sorted CD3+CD56+NKG2C+, CD3+CD56+NKG2C- and CD3+CD56-NKG2C+ T cells.

Findings and caveats of the study: Whether expanded NKG2C-expressing T cell clones recognize HCMV is unknown. Also leading the CD3+CD56-NKG2C+ fraction in several donors were these clonotypes.

The CDR3 runs to 15 residues. CDR1 DFQATT and CDR2 SNEGSKA come from the germline V gene (reference sequence). A note on this clonotype: Its specificity is not known.

From its re-call of the 5' RACE reads, TCRdb lists each CDR3 protein once, without DNA. There are about 120,000 distinct CDR3 sequences in the sample, with around a sixth held by the top ten. The sequence was obtained from a woman between 18 and 70 years old in good health. Sequences were obtained from blood T cells: a sorted CD56 or NKG2C T cell subset, CD4+ or CD8+ T cells, or bulk PBMC T cells (not recorded which). This chain uses TRBV20-1 with TRBJ2-1; TCRdb selects TRBD2, and the lack of DNA leaves this call unchecked. CDR3 amino acids: CSASLLAGDHNEQFF.